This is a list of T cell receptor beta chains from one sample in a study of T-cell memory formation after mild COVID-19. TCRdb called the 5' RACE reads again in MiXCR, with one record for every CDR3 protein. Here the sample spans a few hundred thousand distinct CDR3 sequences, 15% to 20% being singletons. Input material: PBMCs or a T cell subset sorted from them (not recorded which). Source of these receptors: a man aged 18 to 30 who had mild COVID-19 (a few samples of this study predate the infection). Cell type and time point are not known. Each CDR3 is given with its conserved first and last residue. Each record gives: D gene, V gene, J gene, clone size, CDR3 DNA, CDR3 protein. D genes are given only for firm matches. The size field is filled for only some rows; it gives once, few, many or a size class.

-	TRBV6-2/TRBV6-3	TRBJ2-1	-	TGTGCCAGCAGTTACTCGCGGCTAGTGACCGGGGAGCAGTTCTTC	CASSYSRLVTGEQFF
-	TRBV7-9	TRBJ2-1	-	TGTGCCAGCAGCTGGACACAGGGTATCGATGAGCAGTTCTTC	CASSWTQGIDEQFF
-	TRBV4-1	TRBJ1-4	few	TGCGCCAGCAGCCAAGAAGAGGGGACGGCGAACGTTTTT	CASSQEEGTANVF
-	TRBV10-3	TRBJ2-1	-	TGTGCCATCGGATCGAGGACAGCATACAATGAGCAGTTCTTC	CAIGSRTAYNEQFF
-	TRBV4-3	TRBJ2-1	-	TGCGCCAGCAGCCAAGAGGACCAGGAGCAGTTCTTC	CASSQEDQEQFF
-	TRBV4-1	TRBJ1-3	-	TGCGCCAGCAGCCAAGATCTAACTGGAAACACCATATATTTT	CASSQDLTGNTIYF
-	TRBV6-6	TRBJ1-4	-	TGTGCCAGCAGCCCTATCTCAGGGGAACTGTTTTTT	CASSPISGELFF
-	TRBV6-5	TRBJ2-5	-	TGTGCCAGCAGAAACGGGGGTGTGGAGACCCAGTACTTC	CASRNGGVETQYF
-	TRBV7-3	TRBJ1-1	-	TGTGCCAGCAGCCCCGGCTGGGGTACTGAAGCTTTCTTT	CASSPGWGTEAFF
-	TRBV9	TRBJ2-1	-	TGTGCCAGCAGCGCCCTATGGGATACTTCGTACAATGAGCAGTTCTTC	CASSALWDTSYNEQFF
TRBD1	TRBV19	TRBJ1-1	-	TGTGCCAGTAGTCCTCAGGGGGCGGCGTACACTGAAGCTTTCTTT	CASSPQGAAYTEAFF
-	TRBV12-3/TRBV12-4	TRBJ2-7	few	TGTGCCAGCAGTGGGCGTGGTCGGCAGTGGATTTACGAGCAGTACTTC	CASSGRGRQWIYEQYF
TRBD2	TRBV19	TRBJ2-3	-	TGTGCCAGTAGTAGCCCTGGGACTAGGGGCACAGATACGCAGTATTTT	CASSSPGTRGTDTQYF
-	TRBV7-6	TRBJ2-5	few	TGTGCCAGCAGCTTCCGGGTGGGGGGGACCCAGTACTTC	CASSFRVGGTQYF
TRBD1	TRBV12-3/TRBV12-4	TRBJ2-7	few	TGTGCCAGCAGACCGAACCCGTGGACAGGGGGCGGGCAGTACTTC	CASRPNPWTGGGQYF
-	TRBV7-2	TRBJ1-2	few	TGTGCCAGCAGCTTAGAATCGGGCTATGGCTACACCTTC	CASSLESGYGYTF
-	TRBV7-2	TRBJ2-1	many	TGTGCCAGCAGCTGGGGACGGCACAATGAGCAGTTCTTC	CASSWGRHNEQFF
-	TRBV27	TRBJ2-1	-	TGTGCCAGCAGTTCCCCAAGGGGCCGCAATGAGCAGTTCTTC	CASSSPRGRNEQFF
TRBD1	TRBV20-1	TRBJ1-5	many	TGCAGTGCACAGGGGGGCAATCAGCCCCAGCATTTT	CSAQGGNQPQHF
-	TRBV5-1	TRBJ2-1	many	TGCGCCAGCAGCTTGGCTCCGACTCTGAACAATGAGCAGTTCTTC	CASSLAPTLNNEQFF
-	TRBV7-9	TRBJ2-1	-	TGTGCCAGCAGCTTAGCGATGGGACGGAACAATGAGCAGTTCTTC	CASSLAMGRNNEQFF
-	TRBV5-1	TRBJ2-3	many	TGCGCCAGCAGCTCTGGACGGAGCCCGCATACGCAGTATTTT	CASSSGRSPHTQYF
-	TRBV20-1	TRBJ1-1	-	TGCAGTGCTAGGAGTGAGAACACTGAAGCTTTCTTT	CSARSENTEAFF
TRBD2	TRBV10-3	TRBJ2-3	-	TGTGCCATCAGTGAGTTAGGACTAGCGAGCACAGATACGCAGTATTTT	CAISELGLASTDTQYF
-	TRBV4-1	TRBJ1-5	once	TGCGCCAGCAGCCGAAGATGGAGGGGTCAACAGCCCCAGCATTTT	CASSRRWRGQQPQHF
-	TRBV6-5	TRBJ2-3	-	TGTGCCAGCAGGTCGGGGGGCCGCACAGATACGCAGTATTTT	CASRSGGRTDTQYF
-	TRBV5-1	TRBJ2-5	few	TGCGCCAGCAGCCCAATTGAACTCCAAGAGACCCAGTACTTC	CASSPIELQETQYF
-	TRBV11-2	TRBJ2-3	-	TGTGCCAGCAGCCTCTACGTGGGGGTGGCAGATACGCAGTATTTT	CASSLYVGVADTQYF
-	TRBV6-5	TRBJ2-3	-	TGTGCCAGCAGGCTAGGGCCAGATACGCAGTATTTT	CASRLGPDTQYF
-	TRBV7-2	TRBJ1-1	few	TGTGCCAGCAGCCCCCAATGGGGGCCTGACACTGAAGCTTTCTTT	CASSPQWGPDTEAFF